This T cell receptor (beta chain) was captured in a study of blood T cell repertoires in COVID-19. Study-level information: COVID-19 samples, acute and convalescent, were from the United States, Italy and Spain. Sources were T cells, B-cell-depleted T cells, or PBMCs; the material itself was cDNA or gDNA.

Seattle patients were enrolled while actively infected and followed longitudinally. Using immunoSEQ multiplex PCR, the repertoire was profiled, and TCRdb retains in-frame clones only, with some absent. Among over 55,000 clones listed, 87% were seen once. The receptor's source is an elderly woman with COVID-19, enrolled during active disease. The sequencing input was peripheral blood.

CDR3 nucleotides: TGTGCCAGCAGTACCCGGCGGGGGGGCGTCGCAGATACGCAGTATTTT. It specifies CASSTRRGGVADTQYF. The chain combines TRBV27 with TRBJ2-3; 9 nucleotides line up with TRBD2. Germline V gene data show CDR1 as MNHEY and CDR2 as SMNVEV (reference sequence). V dropped 5 bases and J dropped 4; count of bases not matched to a gene: 10. The CDR3 extends over 16 amino acids.